One sample yielded the 22 T cell receptor beta chains listed below, sequenced in a study of cytomegalovirus exposure and HLA in healthy donors. The PCR ran on 60 Vbeta and 13 Jbeta primers. Only in-frame clones appear in the TCRdb table, and some are missing; sequencing was by immunoSEQ multiplex PCR. Among some 200,000 clones listed, 80% were seen once. Sequencing was performed on PBMCs. The receptors derive from a boy between 10 and 17 years old in good health and CMV-seronegative.

V is TRBV5-4 and J is TRBJ1-1; D possibly corresponds to TRBD1 (5 bases). Trimming took 3 bases from V and 0 from J, leaving 18 bases between them. The CDR3 has 17 residues. CDR1 SGHNT and CDR2 YYREEE come from the germline V gene (reference sequence). CDR3 DNA sequence: TGTGCCAGCAGCTCACCCCCCTTGGGGGGGATGAACACTGAAGCTTTCTTT. Translated, it gives CASSSPPLGGMNTEAFF. The full variable domain, in which reference TRBV5-4 and TRBJ1-1 provide the parts outside the CDR3, is ETGVTQSPTHLIKTRGQQVTLRCSSQSGHNTVSWYQQALGQGPQFIFQYYREEENGRGNFPPRFSGLQFPNYSSELNVNALELDDSALYLCASSSPPLGGMNTEAFFGQGTRLTVV.

The V gene is TRBV18, the J gene TRBJ1-2, with D hard to call. Per the germline V gene, CDR1 is KGHSH and CDR2 is LQKENI. With 3 bases removed from V and 6 bases from J, the gap between germline ends came to 11 bases. This CDR3 comprises 13 residues. The chain's CDR3 is CASSPTDAHGYTF. Written as DNA, the CDR3 is TGTGCCAGCTCACCTACAGACGCCCATGGCTACACCTTC.

This sequence joins TRBV11-2 and TRBJ1-4; D remains ambiguous. V lost 5 bases, J lost 10 bases, and 11 bases lay in between. There are 12 residues in the CDR3. CDR1 and CDR2 from the germline V gene are SGHAT and FQNNGV. The DNA of the CDR3 is TGTGCCAGCAGCCCAGGATCTGGAAAACTGTTTTTT. This codes for CASSPGSGKLFF.

The genes are TRBV6-1 and TRBJ1-1; no definite D call. The CDR3 runs 13 residues. Per the germline V gene, CDR1 is MNHNS and CDR2 is SASEGT. V lost 2 bases to trimming and J lost 4 bases, with 8 bases between them. The DNA for the CDR3 is TGTGCCAGCAGTGAACTGGGCGTCACTGAAGCTTTCTTT. Translation gives CASSELGVTEAFF.

The rearrangement uses TRBV25-1 and TRBJ1-4, with TRBD1 identical over 8 bases. V shed 3 bases and J 4 bases; nucleotides not matched to a gene: 10. Looked up from germline, CDR1 is MGHDK and CDR2 is SYGVNS. This CDR3 comprises 17 residues. CDR3 DNA: TGTGCCAGCAGTGATGAAAGACAGGGGCCCTTTAATGAAAAACTGTTTTTT. Its translation is CASSDERQGPFNEKLFF.

V gene TRBV12-5 combines with J gene TRBJ2-4; possible D gene TRBD1, 5 bases. The ends were cut back, 6 bases at V and 0 bases at J, with 21 bases in the middle. CDR1 and CDR2 (germline): LGHNT, FRNRAP. This CDR3 spans 18 amino acids. The CDR3 spells CASGPGQVSGLAKNIQYF. The DNA for the CDR3 is TGTGCTAGTGGCCCTGGACAAGTCTCCGGGCTAGCCAAAAACATTCAGTACTTC.

The rearrangement links TRBV27 to TRBJ2-1; D might be TRBD1 (7 bases). The CDR3 loop spans 15 amino acids. Trimming took 7 bases from V and 14 from J, leaving 27 bases between them. Germline-derived CDR1 and CDR2 are MNHEY and SMNVEV (reference sequence). CDR3 DNA: TGTGCCAGCACCCCCTCAGCCAGGGGGGAGTTCGGGGAGTTCTTC. Protein: CASTPSARGEFGEFF.

The V and J genes are TRBV6-5 and TRBJ1-5; a possible D gene is TRBD1 (6 bases). CDR1 and CDR2 from the germline V gene are MNHEY and SVGAGI. The CDR3 is 15 residues long. V gave up 6 bases and J gave up 7 bases, with 19 bases separating them. The CDR3 sequence is CASRRTGRGKQPQHF. In DNA form, the CDR3 reads TGTGCCAGCAGACGTACGGGCAGGGGAAAACAGCCCCAGCATTTT.

The rearrangement joins TRBV15 to TRBJ1-2; D not resolved. Germline V gives CDR1 LNHNV, CDR2 YYDKDF (reference sequence). The V and J ends lost 0 bases and 6 bases respectively, with 14 bases between them. This CDR3 is 15 amino acids long. CDR3 nucleotides: TGTGCCACCAGCAGAGATTGGGGAGCGGGTCATGGCTACACCTTC. This codes for CATSRDWGAGHGYTF.

Only one count was recorded for this clone. This chain uses TRBV29-1 with TRBJ1-2; TRBD1 matches 10 bases. V lost 3 bases, J lost 7 bases, and 5 bases stayed unmatched. The CDR3 has 13 residues. Per germline, CDR1 SQVTM and CDR2 ANQGSEA. The CDR3 reads CSVEGDRGTGYTF. The CDR3 DNA reads as TGCAGCGTTGAGGGGGACAGGGGCACTGGCTACACCTTC.

V usage is TRBV5-1 and J usage is TRBJ2-3; perhaps TRBD2 as D (5 bases). This CDR3 has 17 residues. Trimming removed 6 bases from V and 1 base from J, with 21 bases in between. Germline values: CDR1 SGHRS, CDR2 YFSETQ. CDR3 loop: CASTPLASGEGTDTQYF. In DNA form, the CDR3 reads TGCGCCAGCACCCCCCTCGCGAGCGGAGAGGGCACAGATACGCAGTATTTT.

The chain uses TRBV7-3 and TRBJ2-5; 7 nucleotides agree with TRBD2. Germline V lookup: CDR1 SGHTA, CDR2 FQGTGA. The CDR3 length is 14 residues. With V trimmed by 6 bases and J by 1 base, 5 bases remained unmatched. This CDR3 is CASRFGGIQETQYF. Here the CDR3 DNA reads TGTGCCAGCAGGTTCGGGGGGATCCAAGAGACCCAGTACTTC.

V and J are TRBV29-1 and TRBJ1-1; 8 nucleotides align to TRBD1. This CDR3 has 13 amino acids. Germline CDR1 is SQVTM and CDR2 is ANQGSEA. J was trimmed by 2 bases and V by 4 bases; bases with no gene match: 3. The CDR3 loop reads CSVGDRFNTEAFF. The CDR3 nucleotides are TGCAGCGTTGGGGACAGGTTTAACACTGAAGCTTTCTTT.

The chain's CDR3 is CASSYPGQGNYGYTF. The CDR3 DNA reads TGTGCCAGCAGCTACCCCGGACAGGGCAACTATGGCTACACCTTC. The V and J genes are TRBV5-6 and TRBJ1-2; TRBD1 matches 8 bases. CDR3 length: 15 amino acids. Germline assignment: CDR1 SGHDT and CDR2 YYEEEE. V was clipped by 3 bases and J by 2 bases; unmatched bases: 6.

This clone appeared once. J is TRBJ1-1 and V is TRBV4-2; a weak D match, TRBD1 (5 bases). Germline V CDR1 and CDR2: LGHNA, YNFKEQ. The CDR3 length is 14 residues. The germline V and J ends were trimmed by 7 bases and 3 bases, with 15 bases remaining between them. The CDR3 nucleotides read TGTGCCAGCACGCGTGGGGCTTCTGACACTGAAGCTTTCTTT. Its protein product is CASTRGASDTEAFF.

The chain links TRBV19 to TRBJ2-7, with 12 nucleotides matching TRBD2. The germline gives CDR1 LNHDA, CDR2 SQIVND (reference sequence). V lost 6 bases to trimming and J lost 5 bases; unmatched junction nucleotides: 11. This CDR3 is built from 16 residues. For the CDR3, the DNA is TGTGCCAGTAGCTCGCAGACTAGCGGGAGTTTCAACGAGCAGTACTTC. This codes for CASSSQTSGSFNEQYF.

The V gene is TRBV11-3, the J gene TRBJ1-1; the D is unclear. The CDR3 has 19 amino acids. The V and J ends lost 0 bases and 0 bases respectively, with 20 bases between them. In germline, CDR1 is SGHNT, CDR2 YENEEA. The CDR3 here is CASSLETIAWPALNTEAFF. The CDR3, as DNA: TGTGCCAGCAGCTTAGAAACGATAGCATGGCCGGCACTGAACACTGAAGCTTTCTTT.

This clone was detected only once. The rearrangement uses TRBV30 and TRBJ1-5, with 12 positions matching TRBD1. The V and J ends lost 3 bases and 11 bases, in that order; junction bases with no gene match: 5. Germline CDR1 and CDR2: GTSNPN and SVGIG (reference sequence). The CDR3 has 13 residues. The CDR3 is CAWRGTGGTTQHF. The CDR3 DNA reads as TGTGCCTGGAGGGGGACAGGGGGCACGACCCAGCATTTT.

The chain uses TRBV7-6 and TRBJ1-2; weak D call: TRBD1 (6 bases). Per germline, CDR1 SGHVS and CDR2 FNYEAQ. V was pared by 5 bases and J by 8 bases, with 21 bases between. The CDR3 is 15 amino acids. The CDR3 sequence: CASSPRTVRAKGYTF. DNA of the CDR3: TGTGCCAGCAGCCCCCGGACAGTTAGGGCGAAGGGCTACACCTTC.

J is TRBJ1-4 and V is TRBV30, with TRBD1 as a possible D gene (6 bases). Trimming removed 3 bases at V and 8 bases at J, with 16 bases between. The CDR3 totals 14 residues. CDR1 and CDR2 (germline): GTSNPN, SVGIG (reference sequence). In nucleotides, the CDR3 is TGTGCCTGGAGGCCCCAGGGGAAGTGGGAAAAACTGTTTTTT. This gives the protein CAWRPQGKWEKLFF.

This chain uses TRBV11-2 with TRBJ1-2; no clear D. The CDR3 runs 14 residues. V shed 1 base and J shed 2 bases, with 8 bases lying between them. The germline gives CDR1 SGHAT, CDR2 FQNNGV. The CDR3 region is CASSLAPGNYGYTF. Written as DNA, the CDR3 is TGTGCCAGCAGCTTAGCGCCGGGAAACTATGGCTACACCTTC. The variable domain in full, completed from reference TRBV11-2 and TRBJ1-2, reads EAGVAQSPRYKIIEKRQSVAFWCNPISGHATLYWYQQILGQGPKLLIQFQNNGVVDDSQLPKDRFSAERLKGVDSTLKIQPAKLEDSAVYLCASSLAPGNYGYTFGSGTRLTVV.

V is TRBV25-1 and J is TRBJ2-1, with D maybe TRBD2 (6 bases). V lost 3 bases and J lost 7, with 22 bases in between. In germline, CDR1 is MGHDK, CDR2 SYGVNS. This CDR3 has 17 residues. This chain's CDR3 is CASSELIPAGRGNEQFF. CDR3 sequence (DNA): TGTGCCAGCAGTGAGCTCATTCCGGCTGGTCGGGGGAATGAGCAGTTCTTC. Complete variable domain (other parts from reference TRBV25-1 and TRBJ2-1): EADIYQTPRYLVIGTGKKITLECSQTMGHDKMYWYQQDPGMELHLIHYSYGVNSTEKGDLSSESTVSRIRTEHFPLTLESARPSHTSQYLCASSELIPAGRGNEQFFGPGTRLTVL.